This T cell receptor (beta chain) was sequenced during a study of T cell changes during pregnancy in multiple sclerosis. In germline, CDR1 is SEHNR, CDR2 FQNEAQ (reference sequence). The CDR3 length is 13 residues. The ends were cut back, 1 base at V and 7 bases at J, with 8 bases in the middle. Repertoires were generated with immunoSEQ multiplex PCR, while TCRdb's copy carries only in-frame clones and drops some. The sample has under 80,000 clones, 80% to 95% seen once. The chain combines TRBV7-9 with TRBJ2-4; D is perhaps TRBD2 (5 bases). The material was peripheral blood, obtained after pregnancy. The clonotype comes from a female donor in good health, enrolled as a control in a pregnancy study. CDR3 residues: CASSLEDLNIQYF. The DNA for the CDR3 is TGTGCCAGCAGCTTAGAGGACTTGAACATTCAGTACTTC.